The following is a TCR beta chain sequence with its context. This sample was included in a study of control samples from healthy donors and cancer patients. The CDR3 runs to 14 residues. Trimming shortened V by 3 bases and J by 2 bases, and 10 bases separated the two germline ends. CDR1 is SSHAT, CDR2 FNYEAQ, per germline (reference sequence). TCRdb keeps only in-frame clones here, not all; method: immunoSEQ multiplex PCR. The table includes approximately 140,000 clones, 75% to 90% detected once. The rearrangement uses TRBV7-7 and TRBJ2-5; D gene uncertain. The sequencing input was blood. This TCR came from a woman aged 25 to 45 in good health. CDR3 loop: CASSFITTQETQYF. The DNA for the CDR3 is TGTGCCAGCAGCTTCATTACTACACAAGAGACCCAGTACTTC.